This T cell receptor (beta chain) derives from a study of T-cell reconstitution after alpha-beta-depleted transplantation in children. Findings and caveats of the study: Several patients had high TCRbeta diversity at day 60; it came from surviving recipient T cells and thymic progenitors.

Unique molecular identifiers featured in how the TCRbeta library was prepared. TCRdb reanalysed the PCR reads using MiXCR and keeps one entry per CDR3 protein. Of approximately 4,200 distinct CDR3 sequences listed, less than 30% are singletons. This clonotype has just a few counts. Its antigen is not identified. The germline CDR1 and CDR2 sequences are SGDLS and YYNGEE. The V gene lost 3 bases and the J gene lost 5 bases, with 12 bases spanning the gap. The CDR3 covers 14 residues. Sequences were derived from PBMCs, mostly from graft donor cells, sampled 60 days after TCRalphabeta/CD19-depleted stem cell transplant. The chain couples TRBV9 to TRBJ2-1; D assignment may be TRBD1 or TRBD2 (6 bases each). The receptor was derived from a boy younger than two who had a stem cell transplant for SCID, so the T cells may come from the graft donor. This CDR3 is CASSGGGTNNEQFF. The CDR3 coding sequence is TGTGCCAGCAGCGGAGGGGGGACAAACAATGAGCAGTTCTTC.